These 27 T cell receptor beta chains originate from one sample sequenced in a study of T cell responses to AZD1222 COVID-19 vaccine. Sequencing was performed with immunoSEQ multiplex PCR; in TCRdb, only in-frame clones are kept and a portion is missing. The table has 100,000 to 150,000 clones, around 90% seen once. The sample here was peripheral blood, taken 28 days after the second AZD1222 dose. All receptors derive from an adult who received the AZD1222 COVID-19 vaccine.

The chain combines TRBV15 with TRBJ2-7; D is unresolved. Germline CDR1 reads LNHNV; CDR2 reads YYDKDF (reference sequence). Deletions cut 1 base from V and 5 bases from J, with 6 bases between. This CDR3 has 12 amino acids. As DNA, the CDR3 is TGTGCCACCAGCAGAGGGGGTAACGAGCAGTACTTC. Its translation is CATSRGGNEQYF.

The V and J genes are TRBV24-1 and TRBJ2-1; 9 bases map to TRBD1. This CDR3 spans 16 amino acids. Germline CDR1 and CDR2: KGHDR and SFDVKD. The V segment lost 3 bases and the J segment 5 bases; nucleotides outside the gene matches: 7. CDR3 in amino acids: CATSDPGTGMDNEQFF. The CDR3 DNA is TGTGCCACCAGTGATCCCGGGACAGGGATGGACAATGAGCAGTTCTTC.

The chain links TRBV7-8 to TRBJ2-5; a possible D gene is TRBD1 (6 bases). Germline values: CDR1 SGHVS, CDR2 FQNEAQ. V was cut by 3 bases and J by 5 bases, with 13 bases left in between. The CDR3 runs to 14 residues. The CDR3 protein is CASSFDSRGETQYF. CDR3 bases: TGTGCCAGCAGCTTTGACAGTAGGGGGGAGACCCAGTACTTC.

The chain recombines TRBV12-3 or TRBV12-4 with TRBJ1-2; the match to TRBD1 covers 7 bases. The CDR3 is made up of 13 amino acids. After removal of 9 bases from V and 7 bases from J, the junction contained 11 bases not matched to a gene. DNA of the CDR3: TGTGCCAGTCTGGGAGGACAGGTGGCTGGCTACACCTTC. Translating it yields CASLGGQVAGYTF.

V and J are TRBV9 and TRBJ2-2, with 14 bases aligning to TRBD2. The CDR3 has 19 amino acids. J gave up 3 bases and V 4 bases, and 11 bases lay outside the gene matches. Germline V gene lookup returns CDR1 SGDLS and CDR2 YYNGEE. The CDR3 bases are TGTGCCAGCAGCCTCGGGACTAGCGGGAGACGCCTTTACACCGGGGAGCTGTTTTTT. Encoded protein: CASSLGTSGRRLYTGELFF.

The V gene is TRBV2, the J gene TRBJ2-3; D uncertain. Trimming removed 7 bases from V and 2 bases from J, with 10 bases in between. Germline V gene data show CDR1 as SNHLY and CDR2 as FYNNEI. This CDR3 has 13 residues. The CDR3 loop is CASKELNTDTQYF. CDR3 in DNA: TGTGCCAGCAAGGAACTCAACACAGATACGCAGTATTTT.

This clone was recorded a few times. The chain combines TRBV5-4 with TRBJ2-2; D gene uncertain. V lost 4 bases and J lost 1, with 5 bases in between. Germline CDR1 SGHNT, CDR2 YYREEE (reference sequence). This CDR3 has 13 residues. The CDR3 here is CASSVGNTGELFF. CDR3 coding DNA: TGTGCCAGCAGCGTGGGGAACACCGGGGAGCTGTTTTTT.

V and J are TRBV30 and TRBJ2-2; 10 nucleotides agree with TRBD2. The CDR3 extends over 13 amino acids. Per the germline V gene, CDR1 is GTSNPN and CDR2 is SVGIG (reference sequence). V lost 8 bases to trimming and J lost 5 bases; unmatched junction nucleotides: 5. CDR3 nucleotide sequence: TGTGCCCGGGAACTAGCGGGAACCGGGGAGCTGTTTTTT. It codes for CARELAGTGELFF.

V usage is TRBV2 and J usage is TRBJ2-1; D might be TRBD1 (6 bases). This CDR3 is built from 12 residues. Trimming cost V 6 bases and J 15 bases, with 18 bases left between them. Germline assignment: CDR1 SNHLY and CDR2 FYNNEI. This CDR3 reads CASRLTGIERFF. The CDR3 DNA is TGTGCCAGCAGGCTTACAGGGATTGAACGGTTCTTC.

The chain links TRBV7-9 to TRBJ2-1, with 11 bases that match TRBD2. V dropped 2 bases and J dropped 6; count of bases not matched to a gene: 15. The CDR3 has 19 residues. In germline, CDR1 is SEHNR, CDR2 FQNEAQ (reference sequence). CDR3 loop: CASSLPIGTSGRTGNEQFF. The DNA of the CDR3 is TGTGCCAGCAGCTTACCGATAGGGACTAGCGGACGAACCGGCAATGAGCAGTTCTTC.

V is TRBV14 and J is TRBJ2-1, with 9 bases fitting TRBD2. This CDR3 spans 15 amino acids. Germline CDR1 is SGHDN and CDR2 is FVKESK. The V segment lost 4 bases and the J segment 1 base; nucleotides outside the gene matches: 2. The DNA for the CDR3 is TGTGCCAGCAGCCCACTAGCGGGTTCCTACAATGAGCAGTTCTTC. It encodes CASSPLAGSYNEQFF.

This clone was found a few times. The chain couples TRBV27 to TRBJ1-1, with TRBD1 as a possible D gene (6 bases). V dropped 0 bases and J dropped 6 bases, with 14 bases sitting between them. The CDR3 covers 15 residues. The germline V gene has CDR1 MNHEY and CDR2 SMNVEV (reference sequence). Written as DNA, the CDR3 is TGTGCCAGCAGTTTATCGGGGGGCTTTGGTCCTGAAGCTTTCTTT. This translates into CASSLSGGFGPEAFF.

The chain combines TRBV5-1 with TRBJ1-3; a weak D match, TRBD1 (5 bases). Germline assignment: CDR1 SGHRS and CDR2 YFSETQ. This CDR3 region has 15 residues. V was cut by 3 bases and J by 0 bases, with 10 bases left in between. CDR3 in amino acids: CASSWAGPSGNTIYF. In nucleotides, the CDR3 is TGCGCCAGCAGCTGGGCAGGGCCCTCTGGAAACACCATATATTTT.

The chain couples TRBV4-2 to TRBJ1-2; D is unresolved. V lost 0 bases to trimming and J lost 7 bases, with 15 bases between them. This CDR3 has 15 amino acids. Germline-derived CDR1 and CDR2 are LGHNA and YNFKEQ. CDR3 region: CASSQDLGFGRGYTF. DNA of the CDR3: TGTGCCAGCAGCCAAGATCTTGGGTTCGGGCGTGGCTACACCTTC.

The chain has TRBV3-1 (or the pseudogene TRBV3-2) and TRBJ1-1, with TRBD1 as a possible D gene (5 bases). Germline CDR1 LGHDT, CDR2 YNNKEL (reference sequence). The length of the CDR3 is 13 residues. The V and J ends lost 2 bases and 1 base respectively, with 5 bases between them. The CDR3 bases are TGTGCCAGCAGCCAAACAGGGAACACTGAAGCTTTCTTT. Translated: CASSQTGNTEAFF.

This chain joins TRBV14 and TRBJ2-1; 8 bases fit TRBD2. CDR3 length: 14 residues. Trimming removed 1 base from V and 13 bases from J; junction bases left unmatched: 9. CDR1 and CDR2 (germline): SGHDN, FVKESK. CDR3 sequence (DNA): TGTGCCAGCAGCCAAGGGGTCTTCGGGAGGGCCCAGTTCTTC. Translation gives CASSQGVFGRAQFF. The full variable domain, its missing parts supplied by reference TRBV14 and TRBJ2-1, is EAGVTQFPSHSVIEKGQTVTLRCDPISGHDNLYWYRRVMGKEIKFLLHFVKESKQDESGMPNNRFLAERTGGTYSTLKVQPAELEDSGVYFCASSQGVFGRAQFFGPGTRLTVL.

The chain joins TRBV5-1 to TRBJ2-7, with 8 bases aligning to TRBD1. This CDR3 comprises 14 residues. The V gene's germline CDR1 is SGHRS and CDR2 YFSETQ. J gave up 0 bases and V 3 bases, and 2 bases lay outside the gene matches. CDR3 nucleotide sequence: TGCGCCAGCAGCTCCGGGACAGGCTCCTACGAGCAGTACGTC. The encoded protein is CASSSGTGSYEQYV.

J is TRBJ1-6 and V is TRBV5-4; TRBD1 matches at 8 bases. The CDR3 has 15 residues. Germline V CDR1 and CDR2: SGHNT, YYREEE (reference sequence). V was pared by 0 bases and J by 8 bases, with 4 bases of the junction left unmatched. In DNA, the CDR3 is TGTGCCAGCAGCTTGGCGGACAGGGTAGATTCACCCCTCCACTTT. Amino acids: CASSLADRVDSPLHF. The full variable domain, its missing parts supplied by reference TRBV5-4 and TRBJ1-6, is ETGVTQSPTHLIKTRGQQVTLRCSSQSGHNTVSWYQQALGQGPQFIFQYYREEENGRGNFPPRFSGLQFPNYSSELNVNALELDDSALYLCASSLADRVDSPLHFGNGTRLTVT.

The chain joins TRBV15 to TRBJ1-1; TRBD1 might be the D (6 bases). Between the trimmed V and J ends, which lost 0 bases and 9 bases, there was a span of 20 bases. Germline CDR1 reads LNHNV; CDR2 reads YYDKDF (reference sequence). This CDR3 comprises 16 residues. The chain's CDR3 is CATSRDGTYREVKAFF. The CDR3 region has the DNA TGTGCCACCAGCAGAGATGGTACCTACAGGGAAGTCAAAGCTTTCTTT.

For the CDR3, the DNA is TGTGCCAGCACTACCACCCCCAACACTGAAGCTTTCTTT. It yields the protein CASTTTPNTEAFF. The chain is built from TRBV28 and TRBJ1-1; D remains ambiguous. The V and J ends lost 7 bases and 2 bases respectively, with 11 bases between them. The CDR3 is 13 residues long. Per germline, CDR1 MDHEN and CDR2 SYDVKM.

The gene calls are TRBV5-1 and TRBJ2-1; TRBD2 agrees at 9 bases. The germline gives CDR1 SGHRS, CDR2 YFSETQ. This CDR3 is built from 16 residues. V was clipped by 4 bases and J by 7 bases; unmatched bases: 12. CDR3 DNA sequence: TGCGCCAGCAGCCCTCCACGCGCGGGAGGGATTAATGAGCAGTTCTTC. Translation: CASSPPRAGGINEQFF.

V gene TRBV10-3 combines with J gene TRBJ2-5, with D unclear. The germline CDR1 and CDR2 sequences are ENHRY and SYGVKD. CDR3 size: 15 residues. Between the trimmed V and J ends, which lost 1 base and 4 bases, there was a span of 13 bases. For the CDR3, the DNA is TGTGCCATCAGTGAGTTATGGAGTAGAGGAGAGACCCAGTACTTC. It specifies CAISELWSRGETQYF.

V usage is TRBV19 and J usage is TRBJ1-5; D not certain. In germline, CDR1 is LNHDA, CDR2 SQIVND (reference sequence). V shed 5 bases and J shed 3 bases, with 5 bases lying between them. This CDR3 has 12 residues. This CDR3 reads CASSYPNQPQHF. The CDR3 DNA sequence: TGTGCCAGTAGTTACCCCAATCAGCCCCAGCATTTT.

This clone has a handful of counts. The chain employs TRBV18 and TRBJ2-5; 10 bases map to TRBD1. J lost 7 bases, V lost 0 bases, and 5 bases had no gene match. CDR3 size: 15 residues. Germline V gene sequence: CDR1 KGHSH, CDR2 LQKENI. CDR3 loop: CASSPPDRGKGTQYF. The DNA for the CDR3 is TGTGCCAGCTCACCACCGGACAGGGGGAAGGGGACCCAGTACTTC.

The rearrangement uses TRBV5-4 and TRBJ1-6; unclear D gene. V lost 0 bases and J 0 bases, leaving 7 bases between the germline ends. CDR1 is SGHNT, CDR2 YYREEE, per germline (reference sequence). The CDR3 consists of 16 residues. The CDR3 here is CASSLVGSSYNSPLHF. Here the CDR3 DNA reads TGTGCCAGCAGCTTGGTAGGGAGCTCCTATAATTCACCCCTCCACTTT.

The table lists this clone with a count of one. V and J are TRBV7-8 and TRBJ1-1; weak D call: TRBD1 (5 bases). Germline V gives CDR1 SGHVS, CDR2 FQNEAQ. The CDR3 extends over 16 amino acids. Trimming stripped 2 bases from V and 5 bases from J, with 18 bases between. CDR3 region: CASSLRTDSRGTEAFF. DNA of the CDR3: TGTGCCAGCAGCTTACGGACCGACTCAAGGGGTACTGAAGCTTTCTTT. Supplemented by reference TRBV7-8 and TRBJ1-1, the full variable domain reads GAGVSQSPRYKVAKRGQDVALRCDPISGHVSLFWYQQALGQGPEFLTYFQNEAQLDKSGLPSDRFFAERPEGSVSTLKIQRTQQEDSAVYLCASSLRTDSRGTEAFFGQGTRLTVV.

The rearrangement uses TRBV10-2 and TRBJ1-5; D perhaps matches TRBD1 (5 bases). The CDR3 is 14 amino acids. Trimming cost V 4 bases and J 3 bases, with 10 bases left between them. From germline, CDR1 is WSHSY and CDR2 SAAADI. The CDR3 nucleotides read TGCGCCAGCAGTGGGCCGACAGTCAATCAGCCCCAGCATTTT. Translation: CASSGPTVNQPQHF.